The 32 T cell receptor beta chains reported below all come from one sample, sequenced in a study of CD8+ T cells in alopecia areata. RNA was extracted and reverse transcribed into cDNA as the sequencing template. Libraries were prepared by immunoSEQ multiplex PCR; TCRdb keeps only in-frame clonotypes and omits some of them. The data contain 180,000 or so clones, 50% to 75% of them singletons. Treatment of the sample: oral pan-JAK inhibitor, 5-10 mg twice daily. The sample consisted of CD4+ T cells sorted from blood, taken at approximately week 60, from a patient treated with tofacitinib. The source is a human donor with alopecia areata.

The chain employs TRBV7-7 and TRBJ2-6; D unclear. V lost 5 bases and J lost 4, with 18 bases in between. Germline V lookup: CDR1 SSHAT, CDR2 FNYEAQ (reference sequence). The CDR3 length is 17 residues. The CDR3 spells CASSPYPRQSGANVLTF. DNA for the CDR3: TGTGCCAGCAGCCCGTACCCCAGGCAGTCCGGGGCCAACGTCCTGACTTTC.

This clone appeared a few times. The chain links TRBV29-1 to TRBJ2-3; D is possibly TRBD2 (6 bases). The CDR3 extends over 14 amino acids. V was trimmed by 4 bases and J by 3 bases, leaving 14 bases between them. Germline V lookup: CDR1 SQVTM, CDR2 ANQGSEA. In DNA, the CDR3 is TGCAGCGTTGCGTCGCGCCGGGGGACAGATACGCAGTATTTT. Protein: CSVASRRGTDTQYF.

The chain has TRBV6-6 and TRBJ2-7; no definite D call. The V gene lost 4 bases and the J gene lost 2 bases, with 15 bases spanning the gap. Germline loops: CDR1 MNHNY, CDR2 SVGAGI (reference sequence). The CDR3 has 15 amino acids. This CDR3 is CASSWTSGPAYEQYF. The CDR3 nucleotides are TGTGCCAGCAGTTGGACCTCAGGTCCTGCCTACGAGCAGTACTTC.

The chain couples TRBV30 to TRBJ1-2; D is perhaps TRBD1 (6 bases). Deletions cut 4 bases from V and 7 bases from J, with 19 bases between. The CDR3 is 14 residues long. Germline CDR1 and CDR2: GTSNPN and SVGIG (reference sequence). The CDR3 sequence: CAWTHSGALVGYTF. CDR3 nucleotide sequence: TGTGCCTGGACCCATTCGGGGGCGCTAGTTGGCTACACCTTC.

The chain carries TRBV6-5 and TRBJ2-3; 7 bases line up with TRBD2. The CDR3 runs to 14 residues. CDR1 is MNHEY and CDR2 is SVGAGI in the germline V gene. V trimming: 7 bases; J trimming: 2 bases; junction bases outside the gene matches: 6. The CDR3 DNA reads as TGTGCCAGCATGACGCGGGGGACCACAGATACGCAGTATTTT. Protein sequence: CASMTRGTTDTQYF.

A few counts support this clone. The chain joins TRBV7-8 to TRBJ1-2; D is unclear. Trimming took off 5 bases at V and 4 bases at J, with 17 bases between the two ends. The CDR3 length is 15 residues. Germline CDR1 and CDR2: SGHVS and FQNEAQ. CDR3 protein: CASSPRLLNGYGYTF. CDR3 nucleotides: TGTGCCAGCAGCCCCCGGCTTCTCAACGGCTATGGCTACACCTTC.

The chain joins TRBV7-9 to TRBJ2-1; no clear D gene. The V end lost 1 base, the J end lost 5 bases, and 9 bases lay between the germline ends. Germline V gene sequence: CDR1 SEHNR, CDR2 FQNEAQ (reference sequence). The CDR3 totals 14 residues. Here the CDR3 reads CASSLVGVDNEQFF. Here the CDR3 DNA reads TGTGCCAGCAGCTTAGTCGGCGTAGACAATGAGCAGTTCTTC.

Written as DNA, the CDR3 is TGTGCCACCAGCAGAGATCAGGGTGGCTACACCTTC. Translating it yields CATSRDQGGYTF. The rearrangement uses TRBV15 and TRBJ1-2, with D perhaps matching TRBD1 (5 bases). Germline V gene data show CDR1 as LNHNV and CDR2 as YYDKDF (reference sequence). The ends were cut back, 0 bases at V and 7 bases at J, with 6 bases in the middle. There are 12 residues in the CDR3.

On this clone: This sample includes further DNA sequences coding for the same CDR3. The chain combines TRBV29-1 with TRBJ2-5, with no clear D. Germline CDR1 SQVTM, CDR2 ANQGSEA. V dropped 7 bases and J dropped 4 bases, with 13 bases sitting between them. The CDR3 has 12 residues. The CDR3 protein is CSDRRGRETQYF. Written as DNA, the CDR3 is TGCAGCGACCGTAGAGGTAGAGAGACCCAGTACTTC.

The genes are TRBV27 and TRBJ2-3; D is unclear. From germline, CDR1 is MNHEY and CDR2 SMNVEV (reference sequence). Trimming left V 7 bases short and J 3 bases short, with 11 bases between. CDR3 length: 13 amino acids. The CDR3 DNA reads as TGTGCCAGCAAACGGTCTGGTACAGATACGCAGTATTTT. As protein: CASKRSGTDTQYF.

This chain uses TRBV19 with TRBJ1-2; no clear D gene. Germline V CDR1 and CDR2: LNHDA, SQIVND (reference sequence). CDR3 length equals 12 residues. V lost 5 bases, J lost 8 bases, and 12 bases lay in between. The CDR3 sequence is CASSPRQYGYTF. DNA of the CDR3: TGTGCCAGTAGTCCGAGACAATACGGCTACACCTTC.

CDR3 sequence (DNA): TGTGCCTGGAGTAGGGGAGTAAGCGGGAACACCGGGGAGCTGTTTTTT. This sequence encodes CAWSRGVSGNTGELFF. V and J are TRBV30 and TRBJ2-2; D may match TRBD1 or TRBD2 (5 bases each). Trimming cost V 2 bases and J 1 base, with 14 bases left between them. The CDR3 has 16 residues. CDR1 and CDR2 from the germline V gene are GTSNPN and SVGIG (reference sequence). Complete variable domain (other parts from reference TRBV30 and TRBJ2-2): SQTIHQWPATLVQPVGSPLSLECTVEGTSNPNLYWYRQAAGRGLQLLFYSVGIGQISSEVPQNLSASRPQDRQFILSSKKLLLSDSGFYLCAWSRGVSGNTGELFFGEGSRLTVL.

The V and J genes are TRBV7-2 and TRBJ1-1, with 8 bases identical to TRBD1. The length of the CDR3 is 15 residues. V shed 5 bases and J 0 bases; nucleotides not matched to a gene: 5. Germline V gene data show CDR1 as SGHTA and CDR2 as FQGNSA. CDR3 protein: CASSTGQGLNTEAFF. CDR3 DNA: TGTGCCAGCAGCACCGGACAGGGATTGAACACTGAAGCTTTCTTT.

In nucleotides, the CDR3 is TGCAGCGTTGTTTTGGGACAGGGGGGCAATGAGCAGTTCTTC. As protein: CSVVLGQGGNEQFF. The rearrangement joins TRBV29-1 to TRBJ2-1; 11 bases line up with TRBD1. There are 14 residues in the CDR3. In germline, CDR1 is SQVTM, CDR2 ANQGSEA. V lost 4 bases to trimming and J lost 6 bases; unmatched junction nucleotides: 5.

The chain couples TRBV6-5 to TRBJ1-6, with D perhaps matching TRBD1 (6 bases). The V end lost 4 bases, the J end lost 11 bases, and 12 bases lay between the germline ends. CDR1 MNHEY and CDR2 SVGAGI come from the germline V gene. The CDR3 totals 13 residues. CDR3: CASSSGGATPLHF. The DNA for the CDR3 is TGTGCCAGCAGTTCCGGGGGCGCGACACCCCTCCACTTT.

The CDR3 loop reads CASSLAGRVSGANVLTF. The CDR3 DNA reads as TGCGCCAGCAGCTTGGCGGGTAGGGTCTCTGGGGCCAACGTCCTGACTTTC. The chain recombines TRBV5-1 with TRBJ2-6; D unclear. The CDR3 is made up of 17 amino acids. Germline CDR1 and CDR2: SGHRS and YFSETQ. V lost 0 bases and J lost 0, with 10 bases in between.

V usage is TRBV25-1 and J usage is TRBJ2-6; maybe TRBD1 (5 bases). Germline CDR1 MGHDK, CDR2 SYGVNS. Trimming left V 6 bases short and J 4 bases short, with 7 bases between. The CDR3 runs to 13 residues. The CDR3: CASRGPGANVLTF. CDR3 coding DNA: TGTGCCAGCAGGGGGCCCGGGGCCAACGTCCTGACTTTC.

The chain uses TRBV7-9 and TRBJ1-1; 9 bases map to TRBD1. Germline CDR1 is SEHNR and CDR2 is FQNEAQ (reference sequence). J gave up 3 bases and V 4 bases, and 9 bases lay outside the gene matches. The CDR3 totals 16 residues. CDR3 sequence reads: CASSSYRGRGDTEAFF. The CDR3 nucleotides are TGTGCCAGCAGCTCCTACAGGGGGCGCGGAGACACTGAAGCTTTCTTT.

The chain uses TRBV7-2 and TRBJ2-7; either TRBD1 or TRBD2 may fit D (5 bases each). This CDR3 comprises 14 residues. Germline lookup yields CDR1 SGHTA and CDR2 FQGNSA. Trimming took off 5 bases at V and 7 bases at J, with 18 bases between the two ends. CDR3: CASSLKAGSGEQYF. CDR3 coding DNA: TGTGCCAGCAGCCTTAAAGCAGGGTCGGGGGAGCAGTACTTC.

This chain joins TRBV29-1 and TRBJ2-5, with D perhaps TRBD2 (5 bases). The CDR3 has 11 amino acids. Trimming took off 4 bases at V and 9 bases at J, with 12 bases between the two ends. CDR1 is SQVTM, CDR2 ANQGSEA, per germline. The chain's CDR3 is CSVGRTGAQYF. In nucleotides, the CDR3 is TGCAGCGTTGGCCGTACCGGGGCCCAGTACTTC.

The rearrangement links TRBV29-1 to TRBJ1-3; no clear D gene. V was pared by 6 bases and J by 2 bases, with 14 bases between. Germline V gene sequence: CDR1 SQVTM, CDR2 ANQGSEA. The CDR3 runs to 14 residues. CDR3 loop: CSVEVGGAGNTIYF. As DNA, the CDR3 is TGCAGCGTCGAGGTTGGAGGTGCTGGAAACACCATATATTTT.

V is TRBV6-6 and J is TRBJ1-5, with no clear D. CDR3 size: 13 residues. Germline CDR1 MNHNY, CDR2 SVGAGI (reference sequence). V was cut by 2 bases and J by 2 bases, with 4 bases left in between. CDR3 coding DNA: TGTGCCAGCAGTTACGGGGGCAATCAGCCCCAGCATTTT. Amino acids: CASSYGGNQPQHF.

This clone was seen only a few times. The chain combines TRBV9 with TRBJ1-5, with a tentative D call TRBD1 (6 bases). CDR1 is SGDLS and CDR2 is YYNGEE in the germline V gene. The CDR3 extends over 17 amino acids. The ends were cut back, 4 bases at V and 7 bases at J, with 24 bases in the middle. The CDR3 bases are TGTGCCAGCAGCTTAAAGCAGGGGCCATCGTGCAGCCAGCCCCAGCATTTT. It yields the protein CASSLKQGPSCSQPQHF.

This clone was seen a few times. The CDR3 protein is CASRLGDVSSYNSPLHF. In DNA form, the CDR3 reads TGTGCCAGCAGGCTAGGGGACGTTAGCTCCTATAATTCACCCCTCCACTTT. The rearrangement joins TRBV7-9 to TRBJ1-6; possible D gene TRBD1, 5 bases. The germline CDR1 and CDR2 sequences are SEHNR and FQNEAQ (reference sequence). The V end lost 6 bases, the J end lost 0 bases, and 15 bases lay between the germline ends. The CDR3 runs 17 residues.

This clone was observed a handful of times. This chain uses TRBV29-1 with TRBJ2-7; D uncertain. This CDR3 contains 13 residues. CDR1 is SQVTM, CDR2 ANQGSEA, per germline. The germline V and J ends were trimmed by 2 bases and 4 bases, with 12 bases remaining between them. CDR3 DNA sequence: TGCAGCGTTGAAAGCGACACCCCTTACGAGCAGTACTTC. The encoded protein is CSVESDTPYEQYF.

The chain combines TRBV5-1 with TRBJ2-3; TRBD1 matches at 7 bases. This CDR3 is built from 14 residues. Germline-derived CDR1 and CDR2 are SGHRS and YFSETQ. The ends lost 5 bases at V and 3 bases at J; junction bases unmatched: 6. The CDR3 sequence is CASSTGDGTDTQYF. The DNA for the CDR3 is TGCGCCAGCAGTACAGGGGATGGAACAGATACGCAGTATTTT.

The rearrangement joins TRBV30 to TRBJ1-4; D is unresolved. Trimming pared 6 bases from V and 6 bases from J, leaving 8 bases between. CDR1 and CDR2 from the germline V gene are GTSNPN and SVGIG (reference sequence). The CDR3 contains 11 residues. CDR3 amino acids: CACLEDEKLFF. CDR3 bases: TGTGCCTGCCTGGAGGATGAAAAACTGTTTTTT.

The chain carries TRBV6-5 and TRBJ1-6, with D unresolved. Trimming took off 6 bases at V and 12 bases at J, with 9 bases between the two ends. The CDR3 has 11 amino acids. Germline assignment: CDR1 MNHEY and CDR2 SVGAGI. The CDR3 coding sequence is TGTGCCAGCAGCACCTATGGACCCCTCCACTTT. Protein product: CASSTYGPLHF.

This rearrangement joins TRBV5-1 to TRBJ2-1; no definite D call. There are 13 residues in the CDR3. Trimming removed 2 bases at V and 5 bases at J, with 8 bases between. The germline CDR1 and CDR2 sequences are SGHRS and YFSETQ. The CDR3 here is CASSFGQNNEQFF. CDR3 in DNA: TGCGCCAGCAGCTTCGGGCAGAACAATGAGCAGTTCTTC.

The CDR3 is CASTPPEVRFYGYTF. DNA of the CDR3: TGTGCCAGCACCCCCCCGGAGGTCCGTTTCTATGGCTACACCTTC. V usage is TRBV6-1 and J usage is TRBJ1-2, with D unclear. The CDR3 runs to 15 residues. Germline lookup yields CDR1 MNHNS and CDR2 SASEGT. Trimming took off 7 bases at V and 4 bases at J, with 19 bases between the two ends.

This clone was counted between two and nine times. The V and J genes are TRBV29-1 and TRBJ2-7, with 13 nucleotides matching TRBD2. This CDR3 is built from 16 residues. With 7 bases clipped from V and 5 bases from J, the junction kept 14 bases outside the gene matches. Looked up from germline, CDR1 is SQVTM and CDR2 is ANQGSEA. The CDR3 DNA is TGCAGCGCGCCCCCGGGACTAGCGGGGTTATGGGACGAGCAGTACTTC. This gives the protein CSAPPGLAGLWDEQYF.

The rearrangement links TRBV7-2 to TRBJ2-1, with 7 bases fitting TRBD2. Germline CDR1 and CDR2: SGHTA and FQGNSA. CDR3 length equals 16 residues. V was pared by 2 bases and J by 3 bases, with 7 bases of the junction left unmatched. CDR3 DNA: TGTGCCAGCAGCTTACATCACGGGGGGTACTACAATGAGCAGTTCTTC. Translated: CASSLHHGGYYNEQFF.